This TCR beta chain was found in a study of cytomegalovirus exposure and HLA in healthy donors. Per the germline V gene, CDR1 is GTSNPN and CDR2 is SVGIG (reference sequence). The CDR3 length is 15 residues. V lost 3 bases and J 2 bases, leaving 17 bases between the germline ends. To note about this clone: The antigen is undetermined.

Amplification used 60 Vbeta primers and 13 Jbeta primers. Only in-frame clones appear in the TCRdb table, and some are missing; sequencing was by immunoSEQ multiplex PCR. Seen here are some 150,000 clones, 79% observed once, and the top ten hold 2% to 2.5%. Overall study results and limits: In a later analysis, DRB1 alleles had the most associated TCRs; HLA-C alleles the fewest.

The sample consisted of PBMCs. The sequence was collected from a woman aged 50 to 65 in good health and CMV-seronegative. The chain couples TRBV30 to TRBJ2-7; D may be TRBD2 (5 bases). CDR3: CAWSASGKYTYEQYF. CDR3 nucleotides: TGTGCCTGGAGCGCGTCCGGGAAATACACCTACGAGCAGTACTTC.